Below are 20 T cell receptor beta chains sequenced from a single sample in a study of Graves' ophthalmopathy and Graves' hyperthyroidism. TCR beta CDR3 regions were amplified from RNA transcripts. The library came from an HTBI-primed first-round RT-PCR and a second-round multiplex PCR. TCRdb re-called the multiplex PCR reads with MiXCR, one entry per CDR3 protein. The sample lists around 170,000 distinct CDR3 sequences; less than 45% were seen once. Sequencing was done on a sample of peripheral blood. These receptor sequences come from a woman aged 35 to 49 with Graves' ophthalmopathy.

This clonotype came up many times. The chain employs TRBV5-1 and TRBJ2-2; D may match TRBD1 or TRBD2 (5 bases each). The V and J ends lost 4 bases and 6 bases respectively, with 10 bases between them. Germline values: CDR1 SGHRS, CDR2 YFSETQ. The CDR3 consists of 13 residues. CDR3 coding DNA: TGCGCCAGCAGCACTAGGGGTTCCGGGGAGCTGTTTTTT. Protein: CASSTRGSGELFF.

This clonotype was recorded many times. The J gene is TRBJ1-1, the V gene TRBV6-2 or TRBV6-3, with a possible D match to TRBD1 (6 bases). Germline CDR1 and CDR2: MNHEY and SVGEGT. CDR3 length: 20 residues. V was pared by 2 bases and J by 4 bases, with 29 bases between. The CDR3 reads CASSYGEADSRYLGGTEAFF. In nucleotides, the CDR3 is TGTGCCAGCAGTTACGGCGAAGCGGACAGCCGATATCTGGGGGGCACTGAAGCTTTCTTT.

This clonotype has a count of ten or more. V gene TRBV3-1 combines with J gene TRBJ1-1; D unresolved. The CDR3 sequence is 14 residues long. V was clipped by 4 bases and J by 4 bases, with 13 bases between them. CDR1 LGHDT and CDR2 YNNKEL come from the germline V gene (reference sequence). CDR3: CASSLSSLRTEAFF. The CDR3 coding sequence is TGTGCCAGCAGCCTAAGCTCCCTTCGCACTGAAGCTTTCTTT.

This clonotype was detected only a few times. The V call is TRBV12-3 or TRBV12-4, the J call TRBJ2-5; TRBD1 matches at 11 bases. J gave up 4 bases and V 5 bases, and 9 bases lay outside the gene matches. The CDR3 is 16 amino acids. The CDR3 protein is CASSRTGQGARETQYF. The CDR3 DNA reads TGTGCCAGCAGTCGAACCGGACAGGGGGCACGAGAGACCCAGTACTTC.

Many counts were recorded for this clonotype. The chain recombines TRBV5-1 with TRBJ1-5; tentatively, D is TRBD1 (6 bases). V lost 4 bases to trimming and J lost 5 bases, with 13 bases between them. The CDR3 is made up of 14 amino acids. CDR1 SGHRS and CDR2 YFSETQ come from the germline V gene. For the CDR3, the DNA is TGCGCCAGCAGCCCCGGGACAATAGATCAGCCCCAGCATTTT. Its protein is CASSPGTIDQPQHF.

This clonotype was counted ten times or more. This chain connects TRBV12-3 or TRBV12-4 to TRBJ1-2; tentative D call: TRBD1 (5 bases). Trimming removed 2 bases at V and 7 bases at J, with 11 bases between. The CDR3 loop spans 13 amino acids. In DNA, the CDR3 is TGTGCCAGCAGTTTAAACCAGGGTGGTGGCTACACCTTC. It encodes CASSLNQGGGYTF.

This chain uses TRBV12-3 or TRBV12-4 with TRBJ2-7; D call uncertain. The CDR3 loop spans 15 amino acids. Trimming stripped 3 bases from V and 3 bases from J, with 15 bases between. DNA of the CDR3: TGTGCCAGCAGTTTCGGGTCAGGTCCATTCTACGAGCAGTACTTC. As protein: CASSFGSGPFYEQYF.

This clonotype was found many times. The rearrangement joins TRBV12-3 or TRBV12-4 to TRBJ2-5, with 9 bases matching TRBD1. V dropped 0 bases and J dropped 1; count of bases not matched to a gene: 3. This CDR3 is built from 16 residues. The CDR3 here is CASSLALDRGQETQYF. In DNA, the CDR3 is TGTGCCAGCAGTTTAGCCTTGGACAGGGGCCAAGAGACCCAGTACTTC.

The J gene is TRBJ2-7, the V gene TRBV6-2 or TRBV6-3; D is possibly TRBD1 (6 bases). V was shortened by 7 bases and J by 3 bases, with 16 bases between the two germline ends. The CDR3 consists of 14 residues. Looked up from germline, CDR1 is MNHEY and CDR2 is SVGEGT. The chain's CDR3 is CASTRWGQGYEQYF. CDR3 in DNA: TGTGCCAGCACCCGCTGGGGACAAGGCTACGAGCAGTACTTC.

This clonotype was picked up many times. The CDR3 sequence is CASSLEEGSYEQYF. In DNA form, the CDR3 reads TGTGCCAGCAGCTTAGAGGAGGGCTCCTACGAGCAGTACTTC. The J gene is TRBJ2-7, the V gene TRBV7-6, with D perhaps TRBD2 (6 bases). The CDR3 is 14 amino acids. Deletions cut 1 base from V and 0 bases from J, with 7 bases between. Germline V gene sequence: CDR1 SGHVS, CDR2 FNYEAQ.

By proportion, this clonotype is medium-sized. CDR3 DNA sequence: TGTGCCAGCATTCCGGGGGGCCATAGCACCGGGGAGCTGTTTTTT. As protein: CASIPGGHSTGELFF. The rearrangement uses TRBV12-3 or TRBV12-4 and TRBJ2-2, with D tentatively TRBD2 (7 bases). This CDR3 comprises 15 residues. V lost 7 bases and J 4 bases, leaving 16 bases between the germline ends.

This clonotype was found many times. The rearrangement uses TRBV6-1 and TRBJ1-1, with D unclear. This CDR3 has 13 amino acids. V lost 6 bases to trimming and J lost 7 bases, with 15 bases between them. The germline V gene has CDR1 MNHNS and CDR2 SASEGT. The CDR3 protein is CASRERPLVEAFF. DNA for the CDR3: TGTGCCAGCAGGGAACGACCGCTGGTTGAAGCTTTCTTT.

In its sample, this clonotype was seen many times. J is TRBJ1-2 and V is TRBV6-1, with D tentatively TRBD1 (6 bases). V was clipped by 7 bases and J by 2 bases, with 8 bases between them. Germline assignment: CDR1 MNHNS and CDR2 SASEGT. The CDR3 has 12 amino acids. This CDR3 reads CASNQGNYGYTF. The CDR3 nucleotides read TGTGCCAGCAACCAGGGGAACTATGGCTACACCTTC.

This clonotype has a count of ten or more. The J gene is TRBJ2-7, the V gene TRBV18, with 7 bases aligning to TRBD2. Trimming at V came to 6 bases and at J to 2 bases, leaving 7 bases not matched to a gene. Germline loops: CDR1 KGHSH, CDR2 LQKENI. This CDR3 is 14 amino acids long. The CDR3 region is CASSRGGQAYEQYF. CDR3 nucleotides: TGTGCCAGCTCCCGCGGGGGTCAGGCCTACGAGCAGTACTTC.

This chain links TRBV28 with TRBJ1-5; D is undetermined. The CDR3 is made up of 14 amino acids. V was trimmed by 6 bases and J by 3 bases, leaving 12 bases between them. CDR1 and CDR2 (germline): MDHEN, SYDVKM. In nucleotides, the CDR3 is TGTGCCAGCAGCCCCTCCGGGGACAATCAGCCCCAGCATTTT. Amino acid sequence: CASSPSGDNQPQHF.

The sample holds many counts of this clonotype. The CDR3 DNA follows: TGTGCCAGCAGCCCCGGGACAGGGCTCGCTCAGCCCCAGCATTTT. Amino acids: CASSPGTGLAQPQHF. This chain links TRBV6-2 or TRBV6-3 with TRBJ1-5, with 9 bases matching TRBD1. J gave up 6 bases and V 6 bases, and 9 bases lay outside the gene matches. Germline CDR1 reads MNHEY; CDR2 reads SVGEGT. The CDR3 covers 15 residues.

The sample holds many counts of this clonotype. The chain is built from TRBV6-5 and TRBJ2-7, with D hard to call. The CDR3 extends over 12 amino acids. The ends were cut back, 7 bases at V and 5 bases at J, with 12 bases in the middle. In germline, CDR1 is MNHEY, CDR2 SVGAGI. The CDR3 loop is CASTSVSHEQYF. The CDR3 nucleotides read TGTGCCAGCACAAGCGTATCACACGAGCAGTACTTC.

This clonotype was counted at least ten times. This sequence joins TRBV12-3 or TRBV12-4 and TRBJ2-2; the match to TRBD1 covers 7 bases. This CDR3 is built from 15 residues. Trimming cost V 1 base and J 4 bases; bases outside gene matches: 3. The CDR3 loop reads CASSLEGAGTGELFF. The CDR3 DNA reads TGTGCCAGCAGTTTAGAGGGGGCGGGCACCGGGGAGCTGTTTTTT.

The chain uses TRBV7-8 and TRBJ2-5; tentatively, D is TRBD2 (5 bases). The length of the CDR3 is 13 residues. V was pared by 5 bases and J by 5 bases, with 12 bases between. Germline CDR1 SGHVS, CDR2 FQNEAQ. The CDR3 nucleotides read TGTGCCAGCAGCCCCGGCGGGTGGGAGACCCAGTACTTC. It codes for CASSPGGWETQYF.

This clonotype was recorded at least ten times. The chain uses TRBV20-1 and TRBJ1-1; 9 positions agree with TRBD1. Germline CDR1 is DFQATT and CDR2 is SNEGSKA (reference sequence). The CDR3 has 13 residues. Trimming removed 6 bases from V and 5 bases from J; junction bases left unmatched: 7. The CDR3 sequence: CSATTGGGTEAFF. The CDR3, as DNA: TGCAGTGCAACGACAGGGGGTGGAACTGAAGCTTTCTTT.